A single sample gave rise to the 29 T cell receptor beta chains below, sequenced in a study of a mutant IDH1 vaccine in newly diagnosed glioma. Time point described: week 11, during vaccination. Each dose of the vaccine consisted of 300 ug of mutant IDH1 20-mer peptide, with topical imiquimod. The table came from immunoSEQ multiplex PCR; TCRdb's copy has only in-frame clones and leaves some out. The data contain 60,000 or so clones, about 91% of them singletons. Their target antigens are unknown. Sequenced here: PBMCs, sampled from a glioma patient whose treatment included an IDH1 peptide vaccine. The receptors here all came from a man aged 35-49 years with glioma.

The chain couples TRBV28 to TRBJ1-5; D is possibly TRBD1 (5 bases). CDR3 length: 17 residues. Trimming pared 4 bases from V and 2 bases from J, leaving 18 bases between. CDR1 and CDR2 from the germline V gene are MDHEN and SYDVKM. CDR3 protein: CASSSPEGRVGNQPQHF. The CDR3 nucleotides are TGTGCCAGCAGTTCCCCGGAAGGCAGGGTAGGCAATCAGCCCCAGCATTTT.

J is TRBJ2-7 and V is TRBV19; D is undetermined. The V and J ends lost 0 bases and 3 bases respectively, with 6 bases between them. The CDR3 totals 13 residues. Germline V gene lookup returns CDR1 LNHDA and CDR2 SQIVND (reference sequence). CDR3 sequence (DNA): TGTGCCAGTAGTATAGAGGGCTTCTACGAGCAGTACTTC. This gives the protein CASSIEGFYEQYF.

This sequence joins TRBV5-4 and TRBJ2-5; 7 bases are shared with TRBD1. Germline-derived CDR1 and CDR2 are SGHNT and YYREEE (reference sequence). The J segment lost 1 base and the V segment lost 4 bases, leaving 1 base of the junction unmatched. CDR3 length: 13 amino acids. The CDR3 protein is CASSNRGQETQYF. For the CDR3, the DNA is TGTGCCAGCAGCAACAGGGGCCAAGAGACCCAGTACTTC. Complete variable domain (other parts from reference TRBV5-4 and TRBJ2-5): ETGVTQSPTHLIKTRGQQVTLRCSSQSGHNTVSWYQQALGQGPQFIFQYYREEENGRGNFPPRFSGLQFPNYSSELNVNALELDDSALYLCASSNRGQETQYFGPGTRLLVL.

This chain joins TRBV6-6 and TRBJ1-4; the match to TRBD1 covers 10 bases. CDR1 is MNHNY and CDR2 is SVGAGI in the germline V gene (reference sequence). The V and J ends lost 6 bases and 7 bases, in that order; junction bases with no gene match: 5. The CDR3 length is 14 residues. The CDR3 DNA sequence: TGTGCCAGCAGCTCCGGGACAGGGGCTGAAAAACTGTTTTTT. This codes for CASSSGTGAEKLFF.

The V call is TRBV11-2, the J call TRBJ1-1, with no clear D. V dropped 6 bases and J dropped 1 base, with 12 bases sitting between them. This CDR3 is built from 14 residues. The V gene's germline CDR1 is SGHAT and CDR2 FQNNGV. This CDR3 is CASREWEGNTEAFF. CDR3 coding DNA: TGTGCCAGCAGGGAATGGGAGGGGAACACTGAAGCTTTCTTT.

The rearrangement links TRBV19 to TRBJ1-2; 8 bases fit TRBD1. Germline V gene data show CDR1 as LNHDA and CDR2 as SQIVND (reference sequence). Unmatched junction bases numbered 2, after V lost 2 bases and J lost 0 bases. CDR3 length: 15 residues. This CDR3 is CASSILQGANYGYTF. CDR3 nucleotide sequence: TGTGCCAGTAGTATACTACAGGGGGCTAACTATGGCTACACCTTC.

This CDR3 reads CASSLGLAGPGEQYF. The CDR3 DNA is TGTGCCAGCAGCTTGGGACTAGCGGGACCCGGGGAGCAGTACTTC. This chain joins TRBV5-6 and TRBJ2-7; 11 nucleotides agree with TRBD2. V shed 0 bases, J shed 7 bases, and the junction held 6 bases outside the gene matches. Germline V lookup: CDR1 SGHDT, CDR2 YYEEEE. This CDR3 region has 15 residues.

V gene TRBV18 combines with J gene TRBJ1-1; D is unclear. The length of the CDR3 is 11 residues. Trimming left V 3 bases short and J 13 bases short, with 12 bases between. Germline lookup yields CDR1 KGHSH and CDR2 LQKENI. DNA for the CDR3: TGTGCCAGCTCACCGGTTGGGGAGGTTTTCTTT. It yields the protein CASSPVGEVFF.

The chain combines TRBV7-2 with TRBJ2-7; D gene ambiguous. Germline V gives CDR1 SGHTA, CDR2 FQGNSA. The CDR3 consists of 13 residues. V lost 2 bases and J lost 3, with 8 bases in between. The CDR3 bases are TGTGCCAGCAGCTTACGCGGTCTCTACGAGCAGTACTTC. Translated: CASSLRGLYEQYF.

This rearrangement joins TRBV6-1 to TRBJ1-6, with D uncertain. The ends were cut back, 2 bases at V and 6 bases at J, with 11 bases in the middle. The germline CDR1 and CDR2 sequences are MNHNS and SASEGT. This CDR3 has 15 amino acids. CDR3 protein: CASSESRGGNSPLHF. In DNA form, the CDR3 reads TGTGCCAGCAGTGAATCCCGCGGCGGTAATTCACCCCTCCACTTT.

The chain is built from TRBV19 and TRBJ1-1; D is perhaps TRBD1 (6 bases). The CDR3 loop spans 13 amino acids. V shed 3 bases and J shed 8 bases, with 13 bases lying between them. CDR1 and CDR2 from the germline V gene are LNHDA and SQIVND (reference sequence). The chain's CDR3 is CASSIEQGAEAFF. CDR3 DNA: TGTGCCAGTAGTATCGAACAGGGCGCCGAAGCTTTCTTT.

The rearrangement joins TRBV11-2 to TRBJ1-6; 9 bases are a match to TRBD1. The CDR3 is made up of 14 amino acids. Germline V gene lookup returns CDR1 SGHAT and CDR2 FQNNGV. Trimming cost V 5 bases and J 9 bases; bases outside gene matches: 5. The CDR3 is CASSQDRGPSPLHF. The CDR3 nucleotides read TGTGCCAGCAGCCAGGACAGGGGCCCTTCACCCCTCCACTTT.

The V call is TRBV6-6, the J call TRBJ1-6; maybe TRBD1 (5 bases). This CDR3 is 13 amino acids long. V shed 4 bases and J shed 7 bases, with 8 bases lying between them. Germline V gene lookup returns CDR1 MNHNY and CDR2 SVGAGI (reference sequence). The CDR3 nucleotides read TGTGCCAGCAGTTTTGAGGGGAATTCACCCCTCCACTTT. It translates to CASSFEGNSPLHF.

The V gene is TRBV11-1, the J gene TRBJ1-1, with D uncertain. CDR1 and CDR2 from the germline V gene are SGHAT and FQDESV (reference sequence). The V gene lost 6 bases and the J gene lost 1 base, with 9 bases spanning the gap. The length of the CDR3 is 13 residues. The CDR3 region has the DNA TGTGCCAGCAGTCCCACCCAGAACACTGAAGCTTTCTTT. Translating gives CASSPTQNTEAFF.

The gene calls are TRBV10-3 and TRBJ2-3, with TRBD2 identical over 7 bases. The CDR3 has 15 amino acids. Germline V CDR1 and CDR2: ENHRY, SYGVKD. Unmatched junction bases numbered 5, after V lost 5 bases and J lost 0 bases. The chain's CDR3 is CAISSTSASTDTQYF. CDR3 nucleotides: TGTGCCATCAGTTCAACTAGCGCTAGCACAGATACGCAGTATTTT.

The chain uses TRBV9 and TRBJ1-6; D may be TRBD1 (5 bases). Trimming removed 0 bases from V and 2 bases from J, with 12 bases in between. The germline V gene encodes CDR1 SGDLS and CDR2 YYNGEE. The CDR3 contains 17 residues. The CDR3 loop is CASSVGGESAYNSPLHF. The CDR3 DNA is TGTGCCAGCAGCGTAGGGGGGGAGAGCGCCTATAATTCACCCCTCCACTTT.

The rearrangement joins TRBV9 to TRBJ2-2; D remains ambiguous. The CDR3 contains 17 residues. CDR1 SGDLS and CDR2 YYNGEE come from the germline V gene. Trimming removed 4 bases at V and 3 bases at J, with 19 bases between. This CDR3 reads CASSPRSERVDTGELFF. CDR3 bases: TGTGCCAGCAGCCCCAGGTCGGAGCGAGTAGACACCGGGGAGCTGTTTTTT.

This rearrangement joins TRBV19 to TRBJ1-5; D call uncertain. The length of the CDR3 is 15 residues. The V and J ends lost 4 bases and 1 base respectively, with 11 bases between them. Germline V gene lookup returns CDR1 LNHDA and CDR2 SQIVND (reference sequence). Here the CDR3 DNA reads TGTGCCAGTAGTAGACTCTATGAGAGCAATCAGCCCCAGCATTTT. Translating it yields CASSRLYESNQPQHF. The full variable domain, completed using reference TRBV19 and TRBJ1-5, is DGGITQSPKYLFRKEGQNVTLSCEQNLNHDAMYWYRQDPGQGLRLIYYSQIVNDFQKGDIAEGYSVSREKKESFPLTVTSAQKNPTAFYLCASSRLYESNQPQHFGDGTRLSIL.

The V call is TRBV10-3, the J call TRBJ1-1; 8 bases map to TRBD1. Germline V gives CDR1 ENHRY, CDR2 SYGVKD. CDR3 length equals 17 residues. Unmatched junction bases numbered 6, after V lost 0 bases and J lost 0 bases. CDR3 DNA sequence: TGTGCCATCAGTGAGTCTCGGACAGGGTATATGAACACTGAAGCTTTCTTT. Translated: CAISESRTGYMNTEAFF.

As to this clone: This sample includes further DNA sequences coding for the same CDR3. The V call is TRBV5-1, the J call TRBJ1-6, with D uncertain. Trimming removed 3 bases at V and 10 bases at J, with 14 bases between. The germline gives CDR1 SGHRS, CDR2 YFSETQ. This CDR3 has 14 residues. CDR3 coding DNA: TGCGCCAGCAGCTCTGACACCGGAGGGTCACCCCTCCACTTT. As protein: CASSSDTGGSPLHF. Complete variable domain (other parts from reference TRBV5-1 and TRBJ1-6): KAGVTQTPRYLIKTRGQQVTLSCSPISGHRSVSWYQQTPGQGLQFLFEYFSETQRNKGNFPGRFSGRQFSNSRSEMNVSTLELGDSALYLCASSSDTGGSPLHFGNGTRLTVT.

The gene calls are TRBV7-9 and TRBJ2-7, with D hard to call. The CDR3 consists of 13 residues. Germline V gene sequence: CDR1 SEHNR, CDR2 FQNEAQ (reference sequence). Trimming shortened V by 5 bases and J by 6 bases, and 14 bases separated the two germline ends. The CDR3 DNA reads as TGTGCCAGCAGCCCCCACTCACAAGCCGAGCAGTACTTC. Its translation is CASSPHSQAEQYF.

This chain joins TRBV4-2 and TRBJ1-2; tentative D call: TRBD1 (6 bases). This CDR3 spans 15 amino acids. With 1 base removed from V and 7 bases from J, the gap between germline ends came to 16 bases. Germline values: CDR1 LGHNA, CDR2 YNFKEQ. The CDR3 reads CASSQVMVGQFGYTF. The CDR3 DNA reads as TGTGCCAGCAGCCAAGTAATGGTGGGACAATTTGGCTACACCTTC.

The chain couples TRBV5-5 to TRBJ1-2, with 7 nucleotides matching TRBD1. This CDR3 has 15 amino acids. Germline CDR1 SGHKS, CDR2 YYEKEE (reference sequence). Trimming at V came to 5 bases and at J to 1 base, leaving 8 bases not matched to a gene. CDR3 in DNA: TGTGCCAGCAGACCTGGACAGGCCGATAACTATGGCTACACCTTC. Its protein product is CASRPGQADNYGYTF. The whole variable domain, remainder taken from reference TRBV5-5 and TRBJ1-2, is DAGVTQSPTHLIKTRGQQVTLRCSPISGHKSVSWYQQVLGQGPQFIFQYYEKEERGRGNFPDRFSARQFPNYSSELNVNALLLGDSALYLCASRPGQADNYGYTFGSGTRLTVV.

CDR3 amino acids: CASSQDSGANVLTF. In nucleotides, the CDR3 is TGTGCCAGCAGCCAAGACTCTGGGGCCAACGTCCTGACTTTC. The chain is built from TRBV7-2 and TRBJ2-6; D is undetermined. Per germline, CDR1 SGHTA and CDR2 FQGNSA. V was clipped by 5 bases and J by 0 bases, with 5 bases between them. The CDR3 covers 14 residues. Together with reference TRBV7-2 and TRBJ2-6, the CDR3 gives the full variable domain: GAGVSQSPSNKVTEKGKDVELRCDPISGHTALYWYRQSLGQGLEFLIYFQGNSAPDKSGLPSDRFSAERTGGSVSTLTIQRTQQEDSAVYLCASSQDSGANVLTFGAGSRLTVL.

The chain employs TRBV7-9 and TRBJ2-7; TRBD1 aligns across 8 bases. Germline V gives CDR1 SEHNR, CDR2 FQNEAQ (reference sequence). The CDR3 spans 15 residues. Germline trimming cut 1 base from V and 2 bases from J; bases unmatched to any gene: 4. The CDR3 DNA reads TGTGCCAGCAGCTTAGGGCAGGGGGCGGCCTACGAGCAGTACTTC. Encoded protein: CASSLGQGAAYEQYF. Looking up the rest from reference TRBV7-9 and TRBJ2-7 gives the full variable domain: DTGVSQNPRHKITKRGQNVTFRCDPISEHNRLYWYRQTLGQGPEFLTYFQNEAQLEKSRLLSDRFSAERPKGSFSTLEIQRTEQGDSAMYLCASSLGQGAAYEQYFGPGTRLTVT.

The CDR3 is CASSLDWGRGDTQYF. CDR3 sequence (DNA): TGTGCCAGCAGCTTAGACTGGGGGCGCGGAGATACGCAGTATTTT. The V call is TRBV11-3, the J call TRBJ2-3; tentative D call: TRBD1 (6 bases). Germline V gene data show CDR1 as SGHNT and CDR2 as YENEEA. This CDR3 spans 15 amino acids. V lost 0 bases and J 5 bases, leaving 12 bases between the germline ends.

The V and J genes are TRBV2 and TRBJ2-2; TRBD1 might be the D (7 bases). Germline CDR1 SNHLY, CDR2 FYNNEI. The CDR3 runs to 14 residues. The V and J ends lost 7 bases and 9 bases respectively, with 18 bases between them. CDR3 in amino acids: CASTSGGGSRELFF. The CDR3 coding sequence is TGTGCCAGCACTTCAGGAGGGGGCTCTCGGGAGCTGTTTTTT.

The chain recombines TRBV5-6 with TRBJ2-7; no reliable D call. Germline values: CDR1 SGHDT, CDR2 YYEEEE. The CDR3 sequence is 13 residues long. Trimming pared 0 bases from V and 3 bases from J, leaving 7 bases between. The CDR3 nucleotides read TGTGCCAGCAGCTTGGGTATACACTACGAGCAGTACTTC. Amino acid sequence: CASSLGIHYEQYF.

Of note for this clone: The identical CDR3 is also encoded by other nucleotide sequences in the sample. The chain's CDR3 is CASSQGGYNEQFF. CDR3 nucleotide sequence: TGTGCCAGCAGCCAGGGGGGGTACAATGAGCAGTTCTTC. The V call is TRBV14, the J call TRBJ2-1; TRBD2 aligns across 7 bases. Germline-derived CDR1 and CDR2 are SGHDN and FVKESK. This CDR3 contains 13 residues. With V trimmed by 3 bases and J by 4 bases, 0 bases remained unmatched.